The clone carrying this TCR beta chain came up a few times. There are 12 residues in the CDR3. V was trimmed by 1 base and J by 8 bases, leaving 7 bases between them. The data derive from a study of identical twins' blood T cells. TCRdb independently ran MiXCR on the 5' RACE reads; one entry per CDR3 protein. In the table there are about 370,000 distinct CDR3 sequences, 28% of which are singletons. The genes are TRBV12-3 or TRBV12-4 and TRBJ2-3; D is uncertain. This TCR derives from a woman aged 18-49 years in good health. The sample was PBMCs. CDR3 coding DNA: TGTGCCAGCAGTTTAGAGCGAGCTACGCAGTATTTT. It is translated as CASSLERATQYF.